The clone carrying this T cell receptor (beta chain) was seen a handful of times. This sample was included in a study of Ad26.COV2.S vaccination and SARS-CoV-2 variants. Study background: Into the muscle, Ad26.COV2.S was dosed once or twice, 56 days apart.

The CDR3 has 13 residues. Germline V CDR1 and CDR2: SEHNR, FQNEAQ (reference sequence). Deletions cut 5 bases from V and 4 bases from J, with 11 bases between. Using immunoSEQ multiplex PCR, the repertoire was profiled, and TCRdb retains in-frame clones only, with some absent. The table includes hundreds of thousands of clones, about 85% detected once. Indicated treatment: around 19 received Ad26.COV2.S at low or high dose, single or two shots; 5 received placebo; per-sample allocation not given. Day 63 after the first vaccine or placebo injection was the time point for sampling. The receptor was derived from a person aged 18-65 years who received the Ad26.COV2.S COVID-19 vaccine or a placebo. The sample here was peripheral blood, taken in a trial of Ad26.COV2.S vaccine versus placebo. This chain uses TRBV7-9 with TRBJ1-1; D is undetermined. This chain's CDR3 is CASSRNRRTEAFF. The DNA for the CDR3 is TGTGCCAGCAGCCGTAATCGCCGCACTGAAGCTTTCTTT.